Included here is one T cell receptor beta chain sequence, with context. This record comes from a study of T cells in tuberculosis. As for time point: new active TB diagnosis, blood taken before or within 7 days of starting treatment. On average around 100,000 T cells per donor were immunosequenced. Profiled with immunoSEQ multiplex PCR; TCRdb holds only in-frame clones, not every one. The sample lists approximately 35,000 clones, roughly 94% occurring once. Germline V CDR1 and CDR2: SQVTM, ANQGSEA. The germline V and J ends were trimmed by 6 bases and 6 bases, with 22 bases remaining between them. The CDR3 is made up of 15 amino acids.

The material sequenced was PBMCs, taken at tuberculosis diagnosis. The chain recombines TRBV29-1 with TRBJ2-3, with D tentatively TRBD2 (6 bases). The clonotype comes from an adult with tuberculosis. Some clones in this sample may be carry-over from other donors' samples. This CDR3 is CSVAGGRGLGDTQYF. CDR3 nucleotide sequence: TGCAGCGTCGCCGGAGGGCGGGGTCTAGGGGATACGCAGTATTTT.